This TCR beta chain stems from a study of cytomegalovirus exposure and HLA in healthy donors. The CDR3 contains 14 residues. The V end was cut by 5 bases, the J end by 7 bases, with 17 bases between. The germline CDR1 and CDR2 sequences are MDHEN and SYDVKM. Overall study findings and caveats: Productive status was seen about 87% or about 30% of the time for most TCR beta V segments in an earlier analysis.

Primers: 60 Vbeta forward and 13 Jbeta reverse. The data were produced by immunoSEQ multiplex PCR, yet TCRdb's version contains in-frame clones alone and is incomplete. This sample has 85,000 to 100,000 clones; around 77% occur once, and the top ten carry around 3.2%. In regard to this clone: Its matching antigen is unknown.

The TCR originated in a man in his forties in good health and CMV-seronegative. Sequenced sample: PBMCs. V is TRBV28 and J is TRBJ1-1; no clear D. CDR3 protein: CASSRNQRRHEAFF. CDR3 nucleotides: TGTGCCAGCAGTCGGAATCAGAGGAGGCATGAAGCTTTCTTT.